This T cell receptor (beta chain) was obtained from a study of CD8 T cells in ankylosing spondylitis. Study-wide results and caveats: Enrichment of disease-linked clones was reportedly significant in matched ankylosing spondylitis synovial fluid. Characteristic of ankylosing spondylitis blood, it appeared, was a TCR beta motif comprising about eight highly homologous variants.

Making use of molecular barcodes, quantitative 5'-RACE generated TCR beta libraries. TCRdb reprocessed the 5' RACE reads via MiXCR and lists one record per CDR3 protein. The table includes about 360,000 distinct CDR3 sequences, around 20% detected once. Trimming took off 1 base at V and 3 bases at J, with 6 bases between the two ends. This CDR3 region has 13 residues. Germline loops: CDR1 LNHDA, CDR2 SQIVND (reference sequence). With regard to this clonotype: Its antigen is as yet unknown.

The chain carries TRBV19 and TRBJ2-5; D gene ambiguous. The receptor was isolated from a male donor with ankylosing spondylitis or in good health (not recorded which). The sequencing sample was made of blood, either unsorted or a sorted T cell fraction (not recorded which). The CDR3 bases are TGTGCCAGTAGTATAGTTGGGGAAGAGACCCAGTACTTC. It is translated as CASSIVGEETQYF. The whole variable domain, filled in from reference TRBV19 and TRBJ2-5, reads DGGITQSPKYLFRKEGQNVTLSCEQNLNHDAMYWYRQDPGQGLRLIYYSQIVNDFQKGDIAEGYSVSREKKESFPLTVTSAQKNPTAFYLCASSIVGEETQYFGPGTRLLVL.